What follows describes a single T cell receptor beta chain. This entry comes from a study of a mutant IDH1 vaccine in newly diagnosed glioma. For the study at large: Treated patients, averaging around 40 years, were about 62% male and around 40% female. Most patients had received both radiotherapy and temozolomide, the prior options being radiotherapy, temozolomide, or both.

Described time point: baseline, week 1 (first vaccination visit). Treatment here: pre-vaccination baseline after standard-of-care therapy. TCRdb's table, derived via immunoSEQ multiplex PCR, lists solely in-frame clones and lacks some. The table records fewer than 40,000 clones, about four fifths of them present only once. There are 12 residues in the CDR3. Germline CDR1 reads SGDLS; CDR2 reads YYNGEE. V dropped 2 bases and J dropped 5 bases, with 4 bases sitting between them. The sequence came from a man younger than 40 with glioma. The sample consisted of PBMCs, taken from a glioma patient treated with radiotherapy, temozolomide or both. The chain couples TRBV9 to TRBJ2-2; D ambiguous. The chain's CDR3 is CASSVKTGELFF. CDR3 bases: TGTGCCAGCAGCGTGAAGACCGGGGAGCTGTTTTTT.